This entry concerns a single T cell receptor (beta chain). This clonotype showed up just a few times. Its specific antigen is unknown. No much larger clonotype is one base removed from it; base qualities were not supplied. Libraries were made using RT-PCR. Sequenced on a NextSeq 550. TCRdb handled the public reads itself, with Q25 trimming in fastp and clone calling in MiXCR, and kept productive beta chains. CDR3 protein duplicates are merged, each entry listing the most common genes and DNA. This sample comprises about 24,000 distinct CDR3 sequences, 35% to 45% of them detected only once. The ten largest clones capture 65% to 80% of the sample. This sample is drawn from a study of patients and donors after allogeneic stem cell transplantation (dated by TCRdb to 2020 to 2021). The source material was blood, either unsorted or a sorted T cell fraction (not recorded which). The sequence came from a human donor who was either an allogeneic HSCT recipient or a stem cell or donor lymphocyte infusion donor (not recorded which). It is not recorded whose cells these are; they may come from a transplant donor.

The CDR3 in this case is CASKKTLNYGYTF. The DNA reads as follows: TGTGCCAGCAAGAAGACCCTTAACTATGGCTACACCTTC. The V and J genes are TRBV7-9 and TRBJ1-2; no confident D gene assignment can be made. CDR1 and CDR2 are read off the germline V gene (reference sequence) as SEHNR and FQNEAQ. Inclusive of the bounding cysteine and phenylalanine, the CDR3 is 13 residues long. Only CDR3 DNA is held: 39 bases, read in frame from base 1. The junction shows trimming of 7 bases on V and 1 base on J, plus 10 bases between the germline ends.